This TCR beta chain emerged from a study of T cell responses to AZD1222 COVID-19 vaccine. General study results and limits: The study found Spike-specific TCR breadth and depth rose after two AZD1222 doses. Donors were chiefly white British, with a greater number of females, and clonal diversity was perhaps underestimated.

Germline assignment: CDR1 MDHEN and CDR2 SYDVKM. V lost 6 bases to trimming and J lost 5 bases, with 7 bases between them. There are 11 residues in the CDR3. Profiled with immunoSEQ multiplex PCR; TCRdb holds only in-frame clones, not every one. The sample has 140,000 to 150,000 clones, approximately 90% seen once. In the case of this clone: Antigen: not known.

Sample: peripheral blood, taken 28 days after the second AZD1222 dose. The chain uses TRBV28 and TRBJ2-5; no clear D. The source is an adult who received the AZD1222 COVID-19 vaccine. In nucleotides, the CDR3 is TGTGCCAGCAGCCTTCTGGAGACCCAGTACTTC. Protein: CASSLLETQYF.